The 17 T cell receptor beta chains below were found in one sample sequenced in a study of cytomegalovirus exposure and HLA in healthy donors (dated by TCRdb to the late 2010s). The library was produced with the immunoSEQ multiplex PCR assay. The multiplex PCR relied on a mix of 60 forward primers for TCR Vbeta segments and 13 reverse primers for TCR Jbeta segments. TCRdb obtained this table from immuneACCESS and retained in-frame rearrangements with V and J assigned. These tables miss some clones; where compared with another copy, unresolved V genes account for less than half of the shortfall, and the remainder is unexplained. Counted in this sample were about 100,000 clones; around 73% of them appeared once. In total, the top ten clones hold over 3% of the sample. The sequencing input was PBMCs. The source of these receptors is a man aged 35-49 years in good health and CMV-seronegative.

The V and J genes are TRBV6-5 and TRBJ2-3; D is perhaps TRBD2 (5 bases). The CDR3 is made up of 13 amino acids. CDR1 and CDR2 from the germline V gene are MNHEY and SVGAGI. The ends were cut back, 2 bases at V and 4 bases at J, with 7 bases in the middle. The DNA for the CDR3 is TGTGCCAGCAGTTACATAGCGTCAGATACGCAGTATTTT. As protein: CASSYIASDTQYF.

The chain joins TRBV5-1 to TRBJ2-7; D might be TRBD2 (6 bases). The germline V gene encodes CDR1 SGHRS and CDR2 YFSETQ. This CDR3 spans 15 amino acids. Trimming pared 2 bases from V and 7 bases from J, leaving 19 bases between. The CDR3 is CASSLLGRGGGEQYF. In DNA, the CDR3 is TGCGCCAGCAGCTTACTGGGACGGGGAGGTGGTGAGCAGTACTTC.

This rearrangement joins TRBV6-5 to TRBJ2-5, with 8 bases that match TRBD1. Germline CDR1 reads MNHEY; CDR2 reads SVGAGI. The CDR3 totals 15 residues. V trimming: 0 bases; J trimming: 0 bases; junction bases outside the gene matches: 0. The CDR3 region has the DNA TGTGCCAGCAGTTACTCGACAGGGGACCAAGAGACCCAGTACTTC. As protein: CASSYSTGDQETQYF.

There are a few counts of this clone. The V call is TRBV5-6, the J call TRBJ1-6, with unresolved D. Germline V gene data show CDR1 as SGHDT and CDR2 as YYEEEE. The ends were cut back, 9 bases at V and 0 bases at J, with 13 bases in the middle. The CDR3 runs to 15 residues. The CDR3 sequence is CATQLRSSYNSPLHF. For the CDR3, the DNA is TGTGCCACCCAGCTTAGGAGCTCCTATAATTCACCCCTCCACTTT.

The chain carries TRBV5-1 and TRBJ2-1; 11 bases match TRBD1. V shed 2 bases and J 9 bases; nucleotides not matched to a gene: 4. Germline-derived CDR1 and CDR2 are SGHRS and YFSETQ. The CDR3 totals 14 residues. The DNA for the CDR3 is TGCGCCAGCAGCTTTCCGGGACAGGGGGTTGAGCAGTTCTTC. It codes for CASSFPGQGVEQFF.

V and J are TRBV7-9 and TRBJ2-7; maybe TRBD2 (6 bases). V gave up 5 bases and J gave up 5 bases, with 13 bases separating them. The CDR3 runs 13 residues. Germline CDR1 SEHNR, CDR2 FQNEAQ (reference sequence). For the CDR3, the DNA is TGTGCCAGCAGCCAGGACGGGGGAAACGAGCAGTACTTC. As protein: CASSQDGGNEQYF.

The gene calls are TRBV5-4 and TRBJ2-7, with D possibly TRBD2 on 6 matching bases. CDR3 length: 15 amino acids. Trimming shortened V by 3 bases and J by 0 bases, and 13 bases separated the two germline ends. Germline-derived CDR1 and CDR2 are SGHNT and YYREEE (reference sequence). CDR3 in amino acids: CASSWGPGLSYEQYF. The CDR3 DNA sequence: TGTGCCAGCAGCTGGGGCCCGGGACTCTCCTACGAGCAGTACTTC.

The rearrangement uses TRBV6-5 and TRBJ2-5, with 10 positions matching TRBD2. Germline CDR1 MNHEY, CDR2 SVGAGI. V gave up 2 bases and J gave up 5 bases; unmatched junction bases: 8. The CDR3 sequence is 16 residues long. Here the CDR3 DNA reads TGTGCCAGCAGTTACGGTCTAGCGGGGGCAGGGGAGACCCAGTACTTC. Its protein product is CASSYGLAGAGETQYF.

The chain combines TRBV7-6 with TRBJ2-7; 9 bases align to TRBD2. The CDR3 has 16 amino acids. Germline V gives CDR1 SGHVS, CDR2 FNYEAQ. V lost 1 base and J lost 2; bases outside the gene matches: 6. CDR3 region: CASSLGVAGDAYEQYF. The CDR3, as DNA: TGTGCCAGCAGCTTAGGTGTAGCGGGGGACGCCTACGAGCAGTACTTC.

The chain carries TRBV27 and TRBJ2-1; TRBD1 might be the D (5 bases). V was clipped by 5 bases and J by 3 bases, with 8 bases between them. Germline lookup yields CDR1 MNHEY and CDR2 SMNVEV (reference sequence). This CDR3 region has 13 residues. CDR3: CASSLDIYNEQFF. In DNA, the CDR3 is TGTGCCAGCAGTCTGGACATCTACAATGAGCAGTTCTTC.

This chain's CDR3 is CASRLRGYTF. In DNA, the CDR3 is TGTGCCAGCAGATTGCGGGGCTACACCTTC. The V and J genes are TRBV9 and TRBJ1-2; D is uncertain. This CDR3 region has 10 residues. V lost 5 bases and J 8 bases, leaving 7 bases between the germline ends. Per the germline V gene, CDR1 is SGDLS and CDR2 is YYNGEE.

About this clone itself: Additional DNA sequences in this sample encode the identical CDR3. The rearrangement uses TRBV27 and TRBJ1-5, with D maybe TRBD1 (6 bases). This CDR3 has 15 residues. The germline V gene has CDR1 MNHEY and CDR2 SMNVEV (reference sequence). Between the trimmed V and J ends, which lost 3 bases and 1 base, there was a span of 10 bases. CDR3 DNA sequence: TGTGCCAGCAGTTTTAGGCAGGGGAGCAATCAGCCCCAGCATTTT. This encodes CASSFRQGSNQPQHF.

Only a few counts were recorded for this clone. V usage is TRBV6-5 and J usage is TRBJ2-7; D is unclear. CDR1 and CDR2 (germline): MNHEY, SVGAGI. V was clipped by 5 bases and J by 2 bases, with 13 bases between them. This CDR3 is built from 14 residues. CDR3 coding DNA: TGTGCCAGCAGTCGTTTTGACAAAACCTACGAGCAGTACTTC. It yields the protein CASSRFDKTYEQYF.

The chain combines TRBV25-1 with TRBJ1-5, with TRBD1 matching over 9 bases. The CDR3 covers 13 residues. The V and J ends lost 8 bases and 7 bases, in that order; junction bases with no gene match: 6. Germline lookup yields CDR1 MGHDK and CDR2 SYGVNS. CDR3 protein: CASRDREGQPQHF. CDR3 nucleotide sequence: TGTGCCAGCCGGGACAGGGAGGGACAGCCCCAGCATTTT. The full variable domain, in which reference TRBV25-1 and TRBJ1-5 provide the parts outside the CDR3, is EADIYQTPRYLVIGTGKKITLECSQTMGHDKMYWYQQDPGMELHLIHYSYGVNSTEKGDLSSESTVSRIRTEHFPLTLESARPSHTSQYLCASRDREGQPQHFGDGTRLSIL.

CDR3 sequence reads: CASSSQGAVEETQYF. The CDR3 region has the DNA TGTGCCAGCAGTTCTCAGGGGGCGGTTGAAGAGACCCAGTACTTC. This chain joins TRBV28 and TRBJ2-5; 8 positions match TRBD1. Germline CDR1 is MDHEN and CDR2 is SYDVKM. The V and J ends lost 4 bases and 3 bases, in that order; junction bases with no gene match: 7. This CDR3 is 15 amino acids long.

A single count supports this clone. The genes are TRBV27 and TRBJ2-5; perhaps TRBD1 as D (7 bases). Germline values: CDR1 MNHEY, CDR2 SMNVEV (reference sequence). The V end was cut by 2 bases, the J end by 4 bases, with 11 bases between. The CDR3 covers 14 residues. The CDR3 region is CASSLRQGGETQYF. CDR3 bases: TGTGCCAGCAGTTTAAGACAGGGAGGAGAGACCCAGTACTTC.

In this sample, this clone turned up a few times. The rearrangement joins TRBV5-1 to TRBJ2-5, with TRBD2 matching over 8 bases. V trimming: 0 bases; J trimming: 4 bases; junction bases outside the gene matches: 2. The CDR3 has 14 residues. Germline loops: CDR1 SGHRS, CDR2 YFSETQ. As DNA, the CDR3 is TGCGCCAGCAGCTTGGACGGGACTAGAGAGACCCAGTACTTC. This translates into CASSLDGTRETQYF. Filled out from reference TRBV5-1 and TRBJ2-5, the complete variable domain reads KAGVTQTPRYLIKTRGQQVTLSCSPISGHRSVSWYQQTPGQGLQFLFEYFSETQRNKGNFPGRFSGRQFSNSRSEMNVSTLELGDSALYLCASSLDGTRETQYFGPGTRLLVL.